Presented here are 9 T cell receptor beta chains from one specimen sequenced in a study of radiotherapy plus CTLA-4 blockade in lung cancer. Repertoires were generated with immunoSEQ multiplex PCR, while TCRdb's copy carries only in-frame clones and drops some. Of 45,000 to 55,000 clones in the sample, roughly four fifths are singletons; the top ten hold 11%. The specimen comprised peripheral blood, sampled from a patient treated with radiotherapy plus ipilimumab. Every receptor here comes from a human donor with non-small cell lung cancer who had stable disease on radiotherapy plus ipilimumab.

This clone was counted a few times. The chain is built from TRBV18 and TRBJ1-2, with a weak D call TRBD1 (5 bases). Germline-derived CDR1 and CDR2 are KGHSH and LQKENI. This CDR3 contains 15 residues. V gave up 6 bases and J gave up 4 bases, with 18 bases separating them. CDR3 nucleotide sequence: TGTGCCAGCTCCCTTCAGGGAGGGGACCTCTATGGCTACACCTTC. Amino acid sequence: CASSLQGGDLYGYTF.

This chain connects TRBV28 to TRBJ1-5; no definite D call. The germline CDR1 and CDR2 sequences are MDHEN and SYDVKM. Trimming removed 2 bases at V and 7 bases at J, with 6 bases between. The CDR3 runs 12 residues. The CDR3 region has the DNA TGTGCCAGCAGTTTAATTAGCCAGCCCCAGCATTTT. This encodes CASSLISQPQHF. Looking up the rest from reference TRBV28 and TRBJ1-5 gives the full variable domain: DVKVTQSSRYLVKRTGEKVFLECVQDMDHENMFWYRQDPGLGLRLIYFSYDVKMKEKGDIPEGYSVSREKKERFSLILESASTNQTSMYLCASSLISQPQHFGDGTRLSIL.

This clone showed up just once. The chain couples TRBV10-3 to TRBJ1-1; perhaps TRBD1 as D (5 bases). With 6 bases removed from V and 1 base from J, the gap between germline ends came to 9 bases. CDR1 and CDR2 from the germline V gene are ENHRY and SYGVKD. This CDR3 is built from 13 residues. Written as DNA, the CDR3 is TGTGCCATCAGCCTCACAGGGAACACTGAAGCTTTCTTT. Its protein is CAISLTGNTEAFF.

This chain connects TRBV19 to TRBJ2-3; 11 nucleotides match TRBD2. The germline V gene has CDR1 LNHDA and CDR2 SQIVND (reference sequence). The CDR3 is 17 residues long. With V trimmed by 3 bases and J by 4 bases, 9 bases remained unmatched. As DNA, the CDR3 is TGTGCCAGTAGTATCCCACTTAGCGGGGGGGCTCCAGATACGCAGTATTTT. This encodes CASSIPLSGGAPDTQYF.

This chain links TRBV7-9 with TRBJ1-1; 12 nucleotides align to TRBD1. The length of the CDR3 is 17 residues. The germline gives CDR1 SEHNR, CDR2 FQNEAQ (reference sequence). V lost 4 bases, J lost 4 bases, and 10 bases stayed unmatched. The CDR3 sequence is CASSSVPGQGASTEAFF. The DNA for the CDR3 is TGTGCCAGCAGCTCCGTACCGGGACAGGGGGCTAGCACTGAAGCTTTCTTT.

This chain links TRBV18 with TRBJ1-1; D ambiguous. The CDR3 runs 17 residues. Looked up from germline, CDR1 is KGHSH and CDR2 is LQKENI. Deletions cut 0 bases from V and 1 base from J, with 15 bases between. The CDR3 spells CASSPPVVFRENTEAFF. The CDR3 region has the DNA TGTGCCAGCTCACCACCGGTGGTGTTTAGGGAGAACACTGAAGCTTTCTTT.

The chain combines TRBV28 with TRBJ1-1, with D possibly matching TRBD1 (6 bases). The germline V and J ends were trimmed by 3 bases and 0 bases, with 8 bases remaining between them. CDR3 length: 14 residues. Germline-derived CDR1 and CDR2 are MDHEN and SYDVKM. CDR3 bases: TGTGCCAGCAGTTTCGGACAGCTGAACACTGAAGCTTTCTTT. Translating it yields CASSFGQLNTEAFF.

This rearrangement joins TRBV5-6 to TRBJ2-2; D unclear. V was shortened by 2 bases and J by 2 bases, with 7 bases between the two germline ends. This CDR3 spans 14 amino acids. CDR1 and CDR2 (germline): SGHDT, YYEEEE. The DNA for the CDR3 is TGTGCCAGCAGCTTAGGCAGAAACACCGGGGAGCTGTTTTTT. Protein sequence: CASSLGRNTGELFF.

The DNA of the CDR3 is TGCAGCGTTAATATCCCCCCGGGATCCTACGAGCAGTACTTC. Its translation is CSVNIPPGSYEQYF. V and J are TRBV29-1 and TRBJ2-7; a possible D gene is TRBD2 (5 bases). This CDR3 comprises 14 residues. The ends were cut back, 5 bases at V and 1 base at J, with 15 bases in the middle. Germline V gives CDR1 SQVTM, CDR2 ANQGSEA.